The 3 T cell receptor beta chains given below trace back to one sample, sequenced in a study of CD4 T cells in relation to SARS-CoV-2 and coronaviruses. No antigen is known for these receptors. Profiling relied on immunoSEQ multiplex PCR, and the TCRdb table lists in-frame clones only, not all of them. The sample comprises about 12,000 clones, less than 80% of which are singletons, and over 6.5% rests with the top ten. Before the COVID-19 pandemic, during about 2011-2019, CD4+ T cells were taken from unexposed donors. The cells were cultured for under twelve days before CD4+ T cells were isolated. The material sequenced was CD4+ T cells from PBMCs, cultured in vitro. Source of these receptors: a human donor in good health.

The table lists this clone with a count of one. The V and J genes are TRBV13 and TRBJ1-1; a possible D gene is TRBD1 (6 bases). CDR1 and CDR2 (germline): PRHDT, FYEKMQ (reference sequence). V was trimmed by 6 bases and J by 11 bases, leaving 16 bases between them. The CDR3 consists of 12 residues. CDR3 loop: CASRPLRQDAFF. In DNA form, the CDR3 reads TGTGCCAGCAGGCCTCTTAGACAGGACGCTTTCTTT. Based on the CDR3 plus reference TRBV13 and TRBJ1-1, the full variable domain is AAGVIQSPRHLIKEKRETATLKCYPIPRHDTVYWYQQGPGQDPQFLISFYEKMQSDKGSIPDRFSAQQFSDYHSELNMSSLELGDSALYFCASRPLRQDAFFGQGTRLTVV.

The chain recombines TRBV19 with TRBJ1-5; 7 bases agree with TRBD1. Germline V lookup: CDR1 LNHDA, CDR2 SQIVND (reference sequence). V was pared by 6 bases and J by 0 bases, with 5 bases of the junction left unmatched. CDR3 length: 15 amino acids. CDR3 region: CASSAGQYSNQPQHF. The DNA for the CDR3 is TGTGCCAGTAGCGCGGGACAGTATAGCAATCAGCCCCAGCATTTT.

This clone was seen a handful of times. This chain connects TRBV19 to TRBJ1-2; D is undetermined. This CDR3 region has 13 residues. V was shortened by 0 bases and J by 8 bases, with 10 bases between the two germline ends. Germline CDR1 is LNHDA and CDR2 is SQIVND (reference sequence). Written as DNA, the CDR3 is TGTGCCAGTAGTATAGATCCCCAGATGGGCTACACCTTC. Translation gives CASSIDPQMGYTF.